These 7 T cell receptor beta chains were all obtained from the same sample, sequenced in a study of T cells in women clearing cervical HPV infection. Assay: immunoSEQ multiplex PCR; the TCRdb copy retains only in-frame clones and omits some. Its table records 20,000 or so clones. The sample consisted of blood buffy coat. The receptors derive from a woman between 18 and 69 years old with a cervical HPV16 infection that either progressed to CIN3+ or cleared (not recorded which).

Turning to this clone: The DNA ends 3 residues before the CDR3 does, and the rest of the CDR3 is filled in from the germline J gene. V gene TRBV20-1 combines with J gene TRBJ2-3, with 9 bases identical to TRBD2. The germline V gene encodes CDR1 DFQATT and CDR2 SNEGSKA (reference sequence). The CDR3 loop spans 17 amino acids. V lost 0 bases and J lost 4; bases outside the gene matches: 11. The sequenced CDR3 bases are TGCAGTGCTAGAGATAGGATGCGGGCGGGGGGGCCAGATACG. Translation gives CSARDRMRAGGPDT. The entire CDR3 reads CSARDRMRAGGPDTQYF.

About this clone itself: The read comes to an end 3 residues before the CDR3 does, leaving the germline J gene to fill in the end. The V call is TRBV12-3 or TRBV12-4, the J call TRBJ2-5; D might be TRBD1 (5 bases). The CDR3 spans 14 residues. V was clipped by 5 bases and J by 5 bases, with 15 bases between them. The CDR3 loop reads CASSDQGRTETQYF. The CDR3 bases that were read are TGTGCCAGCAGTGATCAGGGTAGAACGGAGACC.

The DNA read from the CDR3 is TGTGCCAGCAGCTTGGTGGGCAGGGCATCAGATACG. Translated, it gives CASSLVGRASDT. The complete CDR3 protein is CASSLVGRASDTQYF. V and J are TRBV5-6 and TRBJ2-3, with D perhaps TRBD1 (5 bases). The read gets to within 3 residues of the CDR3 end, and the germline J gene fills in the rest. The CDR3 loop spans 15 amino acids. Germline values: CDR1 SGHDT, CDR2 YYEEEE. The germline V and J ends were trimmed by 0 bases and 4 bases, with 12 bases remaining between them.

The CDR3 spells CASSSGQGASSTEAFF. Partial CDR3 DNA: TGCGCCAGCAGCTCCGGACAGGGGGCATCGAGCACTGAA. V usage is TRBV5-1 and J usage is TRBJ1-1; 11 bases map to TRBD1. The sequence runs out 3 residues before the end of the CDR3; the remainder is reconstructed from the germline J gene. V was pared by 3 bases and J by 4 bases, with 8 bases of the junction left unmatched. This CDR3 comprises 16 residues. Germline CDR1 reads SGHRS; CDR2 reads YFSETQ. The full variable domain, in which reference TRBV5-1 and TRBJ1-1 provide the parts outside the CDR3, is KAGVTQTPRYLIKTRGQQVTLSCSPISGHRSVSWYQQTPGQGLQFLFEYFSETQRNKGNFPGRFSGRQFSNSRSEMNVSTLELGDSALYLCASSSGQGASSTEAFFGQGTRLTVV.

Regarding this clone: The read stops 3 residues short of the end of the CDR3; the missing end is completed from the germline J gene. The V gene is TRBV5-1, the J gene TRBJ1-2; weak D call: TRBD1 (6 bases). This CDR3 has 14 residues. Germline loops: CDR1 SGHRS, CDR2 YFSETQ. CDR3 DNA (partial): TGCGCCAGCAGCCAGGACAGCACCGACTACGAC. Amino acids: CASSQDSTDYD. The whole CDR3 region reads CASSQDSTDYDYTF.

About this clone itself: Read sequence stops 3 residues before the CDR3 end, and the germline J gene provides the missing end. This rearrangement joins TRBV7-6 to TRBJ1-2; D uncertain. This CDR3 has 15 amino acids. Germline CDR1 is SGHVS and CDR2 is FNYEAQ. The CDR3 bases that were read are TGTGCCAGCAGCCCTATTATGAGCGGGAGAGATACC. Protein sequence: CASSPIMSGRDT. The whole CDR3 region reads CASSPIMSGRDTYTF. Looking up the rest from reference TRBV7-6 and TRBJ1-2 gives the full variable domain: GAGVSQSPRYKVTKRGQDVALRCDPISGHVSLYWYRQALGQGPEFLTYFNYEAQQDKSGLPNDRFSAERPEGSISTLTIQRTEQRDSAMYRCASSPIMSGRDTYTFGSGTRLTVV.

Remarks on this clone: The read ends 3 residues shy of where the CDR3 ends; the end is completed using the germline J gene. The rearrangement joins TRBV5-1 to TRBJ2-7, with 10 bases identical to TRBD2. The length of the CDR3 is 15 residues. Trimming removed 0 bases from V and 1 base from J; junction bases left unmatched: 1. CDR1 SGHRS and CDR2 YFSETQ come from the germline V gene. This CDR3 reads CASSLGTSGSYEQYF. The part of the CDR3 DNA that was read is TGCGCCAGCAGCTTGGGGACTAGCGGATCCTACGAG.